The clone carrying this TCR beta chain was recorded a few times. Its antigen is unidentified. This specimen belongs to a study of Ad26.COV2.S vaccination and SARS-CoV-2 variants. Stated treatment: some 19 received Ad26.COV2.S at low or high dose, single or two shots; 5 received placebo; per-sample allocation not given. After the first vaccine or placebo injection, samples were drawn on day 63. CDR1 MNHEY and CDR2 SVGAGI come from the germline V gene. This CDR3 comprises 15 residues. V shed 0 bases, J shed 3 bases, and the junction held 1 base outside the gene matches. Study-wide findings and caveats: Substantial breadth was reportedly displayed by spike-specific CD8+ and CD4+ T cell responses after vaccination.

The method was immunoSEQ multiplex PCR; TCRdb's version includes in-frame clones alone and lacks a portion of them. The sample has approximately 300,000 clones, 85% to 90% seen once. Sequenced material: peripheral blood, taken in a trial of Ad26.COV2.S vaccine versus placebo. The clonotype was recovered from a person aged 18-65 years who received the Ad26.COV2.S COVID-19 vaccine or a placebo. The chain uses TRBV6-5 and TRBJ1-3, with 8 bases lining up with TRBD1. The DNA for the CDR3 is TGTGCCAGCAGTTACTCCGGACAGGGTGGAAACACCATATATTTT. Amino acid sequence: CASSYSGQGGNTIYF.